The 24 T cell receptor beta chains given below trace back to one sample, sequenced in a study of shared clonotypes between healthy human individuals. Profiling relied on immunoSEQ multiplex PCR, and the TCRdb table lists in-frame clones only, not all of them. The sample holds 1,400,000 or so clones, approximately 98.5% seen once. Specimen: naive CD4+ T cells sorted from blood. Subset meaning: CD45RA+ positively selected. The receptors stem from a man younger than 45 in good health.

The table lists this clone with a count of one. This chain uses TRBV5-1 with TRBJ2-7, with TRBD1 matching over 7 bases. V lost 5 bases and J lost 0; bases outside the gene matches: 11. This CDR3 region has 16 residues. From germline, CDR1 is SGHRS and CDR2 YFSETQ. The CDR3 reads CASRRMDRSSSYEQYF. The CDR3 DNA reads TGCGCCAGCAGACGAATGGACAGGTCGAGCTCCTACGAGCAGTACTTC.

The rearrangement uses TRBV9 and TRBJ1-2; D unclear. The V gene's germline CDR1 is SGDLS and CDR2 YYNGEE. The CDR3 runs to 15 residues. Trimming stripped 0 bases from V and 7 bases from J, with 16 bases between. The CDR3 bases are TGTGCCAGCAGCGTAGAGTCAGCCAGGTCTGGTGGCTACACCTTC. Its translation is CASSVESARSGGYTF. The whole variable domain, filled in from reference TRBV9 and TRBJ1-2, reads DSGVTQTPKHLITATGQRVTLRCSPRSGDLSVYWYQQSLDQGLQFLIQYYNGEERAKGNILERFSAQQFPDLHSELNLSSLELGDSALYFCASSVESARSGGYTFGSGTRLTVV.

The chain employs TRBV29-1 and TRBJ2-7; D unclear. Per the germline V gene, CDR1 is SQVTM and CDR2 is ANQGSEA. V lost 7 bases and J lost 6, with 16 bases in between. The CDR3 runs 12 residues. The CDR3: CSGRVGPAEQYF. For the CDR3, the DNA is TGCAGCGGCCGGGTAGGGCCCGCCGAGCAGTACTTC.

The chain has TRBV29-1 and TRBJ2-1; perhaps TRBD1 as D (6 bases). CDR3 length equals 14 residues. V was trimmed by 4 bases and J by 9 bases, leaving 19 bases between them. Looked up from germline, CDR1 is SQVTM and CDR2 is ANQGSEA. In DNA, the CDR3 is TGCAGCGTTGGATTGGGGGCCGTAGGGGGTGAGCAGTTCTTC. Its protein product is CSVGLGAVGGEQFF.

The chain joins TRBV29-1 to TRBJ1-1; D not resolved. The CDR3 extends over 14 amino acids. CDR1 SQVTM and CDR2 ANQGSEA come from the germline V gene. V lost 1 base and J lost 0, with 9 bases in between. The CDR3 protein is CSVEGGLMNTEAFF. The CDR3 DNA sequence: TGCAGCGTTGAAGGAGGCCTTATGAACACTGAAGCTTTCTTT.

V usage is TRBV19 and J usage is TRBJ2-7, with TRBD2 identical over 8 bases. V lost 6 bases and J lost 6; bases outside the gene matches: 4. Germline V gene sequence: CDR1 LNHDA, CDR2 SQIVND (reference sequence). The CDR3 totals 12 residues. The chain's CDR3 is CASSASGPEQYF. Written as DNA, the CDR3 is TGTGCCAGTAGCGCTAGCGGGCCCGAGCAGTACTTC.

The chain employs TRBV20-1 and TRBJ1-4; D remains unclear. The length of the CDR3 is 11 residues. V was clipped by 0 bases and J by 7 bases, with 3 bases between them. The germline CDR1 and CDR2 sequences are DFQATT and SNEGSKA (reference sequence). CDR3 sequence: CSAREGEKLFF. The DNA for the CDR3 is TGCAGTGCTAGAGAGGGTGAAAAACTGTTTTTT.

The rearrangement joins TRBV27 to TRBJ2-4; no reliable D call. The CDR3 runs to 14 residues. Looked up from germline, CDR1 is MNHEY and CDR2 is SMNVEV (reference sequence). Trimming removed 2 bases at V and 0 bases at J, with 5 bases between. The CDR3 nucleotides read TGTGCCAGCAGTTTAGGGCTAGCCAAAAACATTCAGTACTTC. Translated: CASSLGLAKNIQYF.

The J gene is TRBJ2-7, the V gene TRBV9; 10 bases agree with TRBD2. This CDR3 spans 15 amino acids. V gave up 5 bases and J gave up 0 bases; unmatched junction bases: 5. From germline, CDR1 is SGDLS and CDR2 YYNGEE. The CDR3 bases are TGTGCCAGCAGTCGTAGCGGGAGGAGCTCCTACGAGCAGTACTTC. This translates into CASSRSGRSSYEQYF.

This CDR3 is CASSPQTGAREQFF. The CDR3 DNA sequence: TGTGCCAGCAGCCCGCAGACAGGCGCGCGGGAGCAGTTCTTC. V is TRBV14 and J is TRBJ2-1; a weak D match, TRBD1 (6 bases). Deletions cut 4 bases from V and 10 bases from J, with 17 bases between. The CDR3 totals 14 residues. CDR1 SGHDN and CDR2 FVKESK come from the germline V gene.

This clone was observed a single time. J is TRBJ1-1 and V is TRBV6-5; D might be TRBD1 (5 bases). The V gene's germline CDR1 is MNHEY and CDR2 SVGAGI. CDR3 length: 15 amino acids. V lost 2 bases, J lost 3 bases, and 13 bases lay in between. CDR3 region: CASSYVGLADTEAFF. The CDR3 nucleotides are TGTGCCAGCAGTTACGTGGGGCTGGCGGACACTGAAGCTTTCTTT.

V usage is TRBV29-1 and J usage is TRBJ2-5; 7 nucleotides agree with TRBD2. Germline V gene sequence: CDR1 SQVTM, CDR2 ANQGSEA. Unmatched junction bases numbered 6, after V lost 8 bases and J lost 3 bases. The CDR3 sequence is 12 residues long. The CDR3 protein is CSSLGGEETQYF. The CDR3 region has the DNA TGCAGCTCTCTGGGGGGGGAAGAGACCCAGTACTTC.

The chain carries TRBV11-3 and TRBJ2-5, with D possibly being TRBD1 (7 bases). The germline V gene encodes CDR1 SGHNT and CDR2 YENEEA. CDR3 length: 15 amino acids. Trimming shortened V by 4 bases and J by 5 bases, and 17 bases separated the two germline ends. The CDR3 bases are TGTGCCAGCAGCTCGGAGGGACAGACTGGGGAGACCCAGTACTTC. Residues: CASSSEGQTGETQYF.

The V call is TRBV9, the J call TRBJ1-5; 9 bases agree with TRBD1. Germline loops: CDR1 SGDLS, CDR2 YYNGEE. The CDR3 has 16 amino acids. The V gene end was trimmed by 3 bases and the J gene end by 5 bases; junction bases not matched to a gene: 9. The CDR3 here is CASSAKGQGEYQPQHF. The CDR3 DNA is TGTGCCAGCAGCGCTAAGGGACAGGGAGAGTATCAGCCCCAGCATTTT.

This chain connects TRBV30 to TRBJ1-1, with TRBD1 matching 9 bases. CDR3 length: 13 residues. Per germline, CDR1 GTSNPN and CDR2 SVGIG (reference sequence). Germline trimming cut 1 base from V and 4 bases from J; bases unmatched to any gene: 1. The CDR3, as DNA: TGTGCCTGGAGTGGGGGACAGGGCACTGAAGCTTTCTTT. Residues: CAWSGGQGTEAFF.

V gene TRBV14 combines with J gene TRBJ2-7; TRBD2 matches 11 bases. This CDR3 contains 18 residues. Germline-derived CDR1 and CDR2 are SGHDN and FVKESK. The V segment lost 1 base and the J segment 0 bases; nucleotides outside the gene matches: 8. CDR3 sequence reads: CASSQGVSLAGVSYEQYF. The CDR3 coding sequence is TGTGCCAGCAGCCAAGGGGTATCACTAGCGGGAGTCTCCTACGAGCAGTACTTC. The full variable domain, in which reference TRBV14 and TRBJ2-7 provide the parts outside the CDR3, is EAGVTQFPSHSVIEKGQTVTLRCDPISGHDNLYWYRRVMGKEIKFLLHFVKESKQDESGMPNNRFLAERTGGTYSTLKVQPAELEDSGVYFCASSQGVSLAGVSYEQYFGPGTRLTVT.

Only one count was recorded for this clone. The same CDR3 also results from other DNA sequences found in this sample. The V gene is TRBV9, the J gene TRBJ2-3, with 11 bases lining up with TRBD2. The V gene end was trimmed by 2 bases and the J gene end by 2 bases; junction bases not matched to a gene: 4. The length of the CDR3 is 16 residues. Germline CDR1 is SGDLS and CDR2 is YYNGEE. The CDR3 loop reads CASSVRTSGSTDTQYF. DNA for the CDR3: TGTGCCAGCAGCGTGCGGACTAGCGGGTCCACAGATACGCAGTATTTT.

This chain connects TRBV5-1 to TRBJ1-1, with a tentative D call TRBD1 (6 bases). Germline CDR1 SGHRS, CDR2 YFSETQ. This CDR3 has 16 residues. V was cut by 3 bases and J by 2 bases, with 17 bases left in between. Here the CDR3 DNA reads TGCGCCAGCAGCTCCAGTCCCGGGACACTAAACACTGAAGCTTTCTTT. It codes for CASSSSPGTLNTEAFF. Full variable domain (missing parts from reference TRBV5-1 and TRBJ1-1): KAGVTQTPRYLIKTRGQQVTLSCSPISGHRSVSWYQQTPGQGLQFLFEYFSETQRNKGNFPGRFSGRQFSNSRSEMNVSTLELGDSALYLCASSSSPGTLNTEAFFGQGTRLTVV.

The chain is built from TRBV18 and TRBJ2-1; no clear D. V was shortened by 3 bases and J by 7 bases, with 10 bases between the two germline ends. Germline V CDR1 and CDR2: KGHSH, LQKENI. The CDR3 length is 13 residues. CDR3 loop: CASSPPTKNEQFF. In nucleotides, the CDR3 is TGTGCCAGCTCACCCCCCACAAAGAATGAGCAGTTCTTC.

V usage is TRBV27 and J usage is TRBJ2-7; TRBD2 is a possible D gene (6 bases). Looked up from germline, CDR1 is MNHEY and CDR2 is SMNVEV (reference sequence). The CDR3 length is 16 residues. The V gene lost 6 bases and the J gene lost 0 bases, with 18 bases spanning the gap. In nucleotides, the CDR3 is TGTGCCAGCAGCCCCACGTGGGCGGGGTCCTCCTACGAGCAGTACTTC. It translates to CASSPTWAGSSYEQYF.

The chain carries TRBV10-1 and TRBJ2-3; possible D gene TRBD2, 6 bases. Per the germline V gene, CDR1 is WNHNN and CDR2 is SYGVQD (reference sequence). The CDR3 runs 18 residues. V was pared by 2 bases and J by 2 bases, with 20 bases between. CDR3 coding DNA: TGCGCCAGCAGTGAGACGGCCGGCGGGGCCGCATACACAGATACGCAGTATTTT. Translation: CASSETAGGAAYTDTQYF.

The chain combines TRBV18 with TRBJ1-1; D not resolved. Deletions cut 0 bases from V and 7 bases from J, with 18 bases between. Per germline, CDR1 KGHSH and CDR2 LQKENI. There are 16 residues in the CDR3. Here the CDR3 reads CASSPPNKRDGSEAFF. The CDR3 bases are TGTGCCAGCTCACCACCAAATAAGCGGGATGGAAGTGAAGCTTTCTTT. The full variable domain, its missing parts supplied by reference TRBV18 and TRBJ1-1, is NAGVMQNPRHLVRRRGQEARLRCSPMKGHSHVYWYRQLPEEGLKFMVYLQKENIIDESGMPKERFSAEFPKEGPSILRIQQVVRGDSAAYFCASSPPNKRDGSEAFFGQGTRLTVV.

V is TRBV7-2 and J is TRBJ1-5; possibly TRBD1 for D (5 bases). Trimming stripped 5 bases from V and 5 bases from J, with 13 bases between. The CDR3 runs to 14 residues. CDR1 is SGHTA and CDR2 is FQGNSA in the germline V gene. The CDR3 protein is CASSPPGGDQPQHF. Here the CDR3 DNA reads TGTGCCAGCAGCCCCCCCGGGGGGGATCAGCCCCAGCATTTT.

The V gene is TRBV7-9, the J gene TRBJ2-7; 8 positions match TRBD2. Germline V gene data show CDR1 as SEHNR and CDR2 as FQNEAQ (reference sequence). The V gene end was trimmed by 0 bases and the J gene end by 2 bases; junction bases not matched to a gene: 3. CDR3 length: 15 amino acids. Here the CDR3 DNA reads TGTGCCAGCAGCTTAGCGTGGCGGGAGGCCTACGAGCAGTACTTC. Translating gives CASSLAWREAYEQYF.